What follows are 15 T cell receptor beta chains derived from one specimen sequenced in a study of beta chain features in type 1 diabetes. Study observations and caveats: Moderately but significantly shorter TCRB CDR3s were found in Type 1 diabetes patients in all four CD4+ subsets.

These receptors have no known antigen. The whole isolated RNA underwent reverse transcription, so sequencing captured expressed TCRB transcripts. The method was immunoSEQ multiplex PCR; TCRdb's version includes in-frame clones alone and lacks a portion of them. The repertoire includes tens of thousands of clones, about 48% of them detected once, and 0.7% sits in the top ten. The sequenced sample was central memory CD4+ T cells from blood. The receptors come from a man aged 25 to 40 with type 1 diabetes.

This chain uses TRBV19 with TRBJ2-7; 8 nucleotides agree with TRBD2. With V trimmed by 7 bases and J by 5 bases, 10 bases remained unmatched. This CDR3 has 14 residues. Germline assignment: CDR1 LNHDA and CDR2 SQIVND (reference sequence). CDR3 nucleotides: TGTGCCAGTACCATCGGGACGGGAGGGGACGAGCAGTACTTC. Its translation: CASTIGTGGDEQYF.

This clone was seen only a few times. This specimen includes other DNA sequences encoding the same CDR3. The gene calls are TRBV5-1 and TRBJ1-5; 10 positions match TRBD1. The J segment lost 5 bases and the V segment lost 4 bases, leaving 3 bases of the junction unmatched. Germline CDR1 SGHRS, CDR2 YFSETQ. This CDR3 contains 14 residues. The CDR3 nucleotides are TGCGCCAGCAGCCTAGGACAGGGGGATCAGCCCCAGCATTTT. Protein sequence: CASSLGQGDQPQHF.

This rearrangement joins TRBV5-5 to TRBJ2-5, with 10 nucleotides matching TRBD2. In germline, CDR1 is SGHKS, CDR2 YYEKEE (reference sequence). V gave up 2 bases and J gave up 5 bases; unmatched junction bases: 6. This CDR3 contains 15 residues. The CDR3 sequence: CASSFELAGWETQYF. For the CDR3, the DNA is TGTGCCAGCAGCTTTGAACTAGCGGGATGGGAGACCCAGTACTTC.

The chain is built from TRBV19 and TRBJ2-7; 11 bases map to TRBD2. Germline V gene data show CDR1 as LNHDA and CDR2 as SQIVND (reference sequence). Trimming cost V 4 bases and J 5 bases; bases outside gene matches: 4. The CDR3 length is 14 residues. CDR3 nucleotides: TGTGCCAGTAGTACGACTAGCGGGGCGAACGAGCAGTACTTC. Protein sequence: CASSTTSGANEQYF.

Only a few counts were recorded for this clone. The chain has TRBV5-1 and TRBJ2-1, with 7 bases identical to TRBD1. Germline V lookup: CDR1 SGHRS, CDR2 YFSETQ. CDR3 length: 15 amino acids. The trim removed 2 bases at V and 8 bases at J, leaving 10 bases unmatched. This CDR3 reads CASSFKGAPGDEQFF. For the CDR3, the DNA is TGCGCCAGCAGCTTCAAGGGGGCGCCGGGTGATGAGCAGTTCTTC.

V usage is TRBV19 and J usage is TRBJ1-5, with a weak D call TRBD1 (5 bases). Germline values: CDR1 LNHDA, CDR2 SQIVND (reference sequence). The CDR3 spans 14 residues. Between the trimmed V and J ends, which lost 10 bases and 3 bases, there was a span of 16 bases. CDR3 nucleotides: TGTGCCACCCAACCGAGACAGACCAATCAGCCCCAGCATTTT. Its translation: CATQPRQTNQPQHF. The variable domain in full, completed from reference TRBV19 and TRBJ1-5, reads DGGITQSPKYLFRKEGQNVTLSCEQNLNHDAMYWYRQDPGQGLRLIYYSQIVNDFQKGDIAEGYSVSREKKESFPLTVTSAQKNPTAFYLCATQPRQTNQPQHFGDGTRLSIL.

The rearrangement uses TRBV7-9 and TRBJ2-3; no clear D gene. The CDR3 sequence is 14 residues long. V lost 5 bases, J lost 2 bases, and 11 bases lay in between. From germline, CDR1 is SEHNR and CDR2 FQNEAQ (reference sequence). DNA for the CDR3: TGTGCCAGCAGCCCCGGGTCTCTCACAGATACGCAGTATTTT. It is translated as CASSPGSLTDTQYF.

DNA for the CDR3: TGTGCCAGCAGTGGGGGCAGCTCTACCGGGGAGCTGTTTTTT. Residues: CASSGGSSTGELFF. The V call is TRBV2, the J call TRBJ2-2; a possible D gene is TRBD1 (5 bases). Trimming left V 4 bases short and J 5 bases short, with 11 bases between. This CDR3 is 14 amino acids long. Looked up from germline, CDR1 is SNHLY and CDR2 is FYNNEI. Looking up the rest from reference TRBV2 and TRBJ2-2 gives the full variable domain: EPEVTQTPSHQVTQMGQEVILRCVPISNHLYFYWYRQILGQKVEFLVSFYNNEISEKSEIFDDQFSVERPDGSNFTLKIRSTKLEDSAMYFCASSGGSSTGELFFGEGSRLTVL.

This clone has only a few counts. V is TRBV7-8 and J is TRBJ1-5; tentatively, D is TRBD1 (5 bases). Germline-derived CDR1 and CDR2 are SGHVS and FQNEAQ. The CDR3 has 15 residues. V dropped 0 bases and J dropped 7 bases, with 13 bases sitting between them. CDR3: CASSLALGGVQPQHF. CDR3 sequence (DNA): TGTGCCAGCAGCTTAGCCCTTGGGGGGGTGCAGCCCCAGCATTTT.

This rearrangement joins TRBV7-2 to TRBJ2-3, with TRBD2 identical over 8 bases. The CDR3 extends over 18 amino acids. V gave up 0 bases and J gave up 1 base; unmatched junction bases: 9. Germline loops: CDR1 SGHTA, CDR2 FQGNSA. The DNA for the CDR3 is TGTGCCAGCAGCTTAGCTTTCCTAGCGGGCACTGGCACAGATACGCAGTATTTT. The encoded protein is CASSLAFLAGTGTDTQYF.

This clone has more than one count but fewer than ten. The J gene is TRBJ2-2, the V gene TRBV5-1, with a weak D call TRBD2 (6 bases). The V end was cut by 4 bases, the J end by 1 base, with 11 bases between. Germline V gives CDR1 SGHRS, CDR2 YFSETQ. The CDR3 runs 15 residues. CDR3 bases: TGCGCCAGCAGCCAGGGAGCGGGGAACACCGGGGAGCTGTTTTTT. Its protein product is CASSQGAGNTGELFF.

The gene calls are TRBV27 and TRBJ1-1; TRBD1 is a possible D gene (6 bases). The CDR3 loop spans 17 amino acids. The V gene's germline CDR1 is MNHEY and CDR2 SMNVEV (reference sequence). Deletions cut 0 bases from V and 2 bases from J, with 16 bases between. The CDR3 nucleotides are TGTGCCAGCAGTTTATCTGGGTTGTGGGGGCTAAACACTGAAGCTTTCTTT. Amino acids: CASSLSGLWGLNTEAFF.

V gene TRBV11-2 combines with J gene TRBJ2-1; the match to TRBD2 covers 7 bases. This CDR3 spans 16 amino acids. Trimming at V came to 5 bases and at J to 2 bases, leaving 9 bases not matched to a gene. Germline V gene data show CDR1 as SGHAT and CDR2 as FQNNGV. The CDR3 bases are TGTGCCAGCAGCCCACCGGGCGGGAGAACCTACAATGAGCAGTTCTTC. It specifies CASSPPGGRTYNEQFF.

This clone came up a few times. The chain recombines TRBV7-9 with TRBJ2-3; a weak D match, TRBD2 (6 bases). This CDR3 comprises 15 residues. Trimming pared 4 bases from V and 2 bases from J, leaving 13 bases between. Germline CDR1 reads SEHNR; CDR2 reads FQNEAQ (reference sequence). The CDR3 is CASSSTSSFTDTQYF. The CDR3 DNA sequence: TGTGCCAGCAGCTCTACTAGCAGTTTCACAGATACGCAGTATTTT. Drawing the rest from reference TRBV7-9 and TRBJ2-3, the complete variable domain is DTGVSQNPRHKITKRGQNVTFRCDPISEHNRLYWYRQTLGQGPEFLTYFQNEAQLEKSRLLSDRFSAERPKGSFSTLEIQRTEQGDSAMYLCASSSTSSFTDTQYFGPGTRLTVL.

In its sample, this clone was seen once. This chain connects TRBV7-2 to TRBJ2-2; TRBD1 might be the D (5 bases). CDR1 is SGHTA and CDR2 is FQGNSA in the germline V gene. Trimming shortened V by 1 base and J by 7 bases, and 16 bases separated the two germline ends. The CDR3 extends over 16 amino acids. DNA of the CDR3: TGTGCCAGCAGCTTAGTTTCCCAGGGTACGGGCGGGGAGCTGTTTTTT. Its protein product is CASSLVSQGTGGELFF.